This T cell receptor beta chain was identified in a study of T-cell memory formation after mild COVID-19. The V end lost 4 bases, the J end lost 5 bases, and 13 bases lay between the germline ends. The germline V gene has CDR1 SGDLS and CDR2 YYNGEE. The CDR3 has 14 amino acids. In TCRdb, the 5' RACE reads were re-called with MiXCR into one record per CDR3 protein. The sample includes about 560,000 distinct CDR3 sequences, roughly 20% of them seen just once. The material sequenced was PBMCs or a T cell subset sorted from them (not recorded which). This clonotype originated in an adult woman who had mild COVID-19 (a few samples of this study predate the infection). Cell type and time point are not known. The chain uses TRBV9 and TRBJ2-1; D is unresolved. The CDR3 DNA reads TGTGCCAGCAGCCCCTCTACGCGAAACAATGAGCAGTTCTTC. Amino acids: CASSPSTRNNEQFF.